This TCR beta chain emerged from a study of blood T cell repertoires in COVID-19. Overall study context: Acute and convalescent COVID-19 samples came from the United States, Italy and Spain. The analysed material was cDNA or gDNA that came from T cells, B-cell-depleted T cells, or PBMCs.

In Seattle, patients joined the study during active infection and were tracked longitudinally. Original methodology: Estimated nucleated cell counts came from reference gene primer amplification. Using immunoSEQ multiplex PCR, the repertoire was profiled, and TCRdb retains in-frame clones only, with some absent. V and J calls and clone size are given by that table; D and trimming were obtained from the DNA. The data hold 60,000 or so clones, with approximately 80% observed a single time. The sequenced sample consisted of peripheral blood. The receptor's source is a man aged 25 to 40 with COVID-19, enrolled during active disease.

CDR3 bases: TGTGCCATCAGTGCAGATTTGAACACTGAAGCTTTCTTT. Amino acid sequence: CAISADLNTEAFF. The rearrangement joins TRBV10-3 to TRBJ1-1; D gene ambiguous. CDR1 and CDR2 (germline): ENHRY, SYGVKD. The CDR3 totals 13 residues. Trimming took off 4 bases at V and 0 bases at J, with 6 bases between the two ends.